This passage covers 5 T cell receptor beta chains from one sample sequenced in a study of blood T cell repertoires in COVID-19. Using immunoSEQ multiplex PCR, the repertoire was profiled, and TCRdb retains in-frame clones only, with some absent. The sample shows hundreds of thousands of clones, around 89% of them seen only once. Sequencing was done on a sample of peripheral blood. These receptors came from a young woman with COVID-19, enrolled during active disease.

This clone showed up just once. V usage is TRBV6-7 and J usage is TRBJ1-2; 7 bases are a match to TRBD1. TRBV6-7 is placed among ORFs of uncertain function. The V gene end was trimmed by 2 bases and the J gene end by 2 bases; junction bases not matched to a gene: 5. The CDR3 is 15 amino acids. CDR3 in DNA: TGTGCCAGCAGTTACGCGACAGGGACCAACTATGGCTACACCTTC. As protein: CASSYATGTNYGYTF.

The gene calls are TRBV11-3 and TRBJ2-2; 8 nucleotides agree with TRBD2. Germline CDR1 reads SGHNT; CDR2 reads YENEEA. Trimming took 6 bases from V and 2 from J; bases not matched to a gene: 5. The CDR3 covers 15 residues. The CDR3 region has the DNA TGTGCCAGCAGTGGGATAGCGGGAAACACCGGGGAGCTGTTTTTT. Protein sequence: CASSGIAGNTGELFF. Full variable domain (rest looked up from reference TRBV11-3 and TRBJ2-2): EAGVVQSPRYKIIEKKQPVAFWCNPISGHNTLYWYLQNLGQGPELLIRYENEEAVDDSQLPKDRFSAERLKGVDSTLKIQPAELGDSAVYLCASSGIAGNTGELFFGEGSRLTVL.

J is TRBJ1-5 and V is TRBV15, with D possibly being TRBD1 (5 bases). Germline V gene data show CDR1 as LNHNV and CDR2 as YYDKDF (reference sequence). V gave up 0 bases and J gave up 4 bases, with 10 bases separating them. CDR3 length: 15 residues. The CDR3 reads CATSRDGGRNQPQHF. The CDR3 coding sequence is TGTGCCACCAGCAGAGATGGGGGGAGGAATCAGCCCCAGCATTTT.

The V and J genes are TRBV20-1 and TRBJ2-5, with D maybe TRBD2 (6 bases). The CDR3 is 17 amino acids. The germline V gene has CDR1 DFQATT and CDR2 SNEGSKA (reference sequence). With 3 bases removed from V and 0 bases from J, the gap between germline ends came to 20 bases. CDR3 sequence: CSASSGDSWGYQETQYF. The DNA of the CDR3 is TGCAGTGCTAGTTCCGGGGACTCTTGGGGGTACCAAGAGACCCAGTACTTC.

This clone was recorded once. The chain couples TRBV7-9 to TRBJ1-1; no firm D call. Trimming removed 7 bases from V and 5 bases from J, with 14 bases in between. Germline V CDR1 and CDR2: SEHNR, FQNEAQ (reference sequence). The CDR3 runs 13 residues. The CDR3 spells CASTLWRRTEAFF. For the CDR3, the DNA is TGTGCCAGCACCCTATGGCGGAGGACTGAAGCTTTCTTT.